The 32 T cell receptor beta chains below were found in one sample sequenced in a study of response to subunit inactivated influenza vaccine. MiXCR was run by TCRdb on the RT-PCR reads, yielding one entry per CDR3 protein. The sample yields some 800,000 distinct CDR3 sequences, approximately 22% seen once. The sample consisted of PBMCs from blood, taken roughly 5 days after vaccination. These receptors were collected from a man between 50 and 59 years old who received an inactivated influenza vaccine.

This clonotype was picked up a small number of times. CDR3 nucleotides: TGTGCCAGCAGAAAAGGGACAAAACTTATCTACGAGCAGTACTTC. This translates into CASRKGTKLIYEQYF. The chain has TRBV6-1 and TRBJ2-7; D may be TRBD1 (6 bases). CDR1 and CDR2 (germline): MNHNS, SASEGT. The V and J ends lost 6 bases and 3 bases respectively, with 18 bases between them. The CDR3 contains 15 residues.

In DNA, the CDR3 is TGTGCCAGCAGCGTTAACACGGGAGTTGAGCAGTTCTTC. Encoded protein: CASSVNTGVEQFF. The rearrangement uses TRBV9 and TRBJ2-1; D is perhaps TRBD2 (6 bases). This CDR3 region has 13 residues. Germline CDR1 SGDLS, CDR2 YYNGEE. Trimming cost V 2 bases and J 9 bases, with 12 bases left between them.

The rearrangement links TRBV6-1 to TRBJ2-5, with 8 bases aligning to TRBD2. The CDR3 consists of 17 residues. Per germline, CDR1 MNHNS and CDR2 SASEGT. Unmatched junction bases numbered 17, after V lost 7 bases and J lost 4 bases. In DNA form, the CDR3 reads TGTGCCAGCAACTTTTCCGGGACTAGAGGAAATAGAGAGACCCAGTACTTC. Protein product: CASNFSGTRGNRETQYF.

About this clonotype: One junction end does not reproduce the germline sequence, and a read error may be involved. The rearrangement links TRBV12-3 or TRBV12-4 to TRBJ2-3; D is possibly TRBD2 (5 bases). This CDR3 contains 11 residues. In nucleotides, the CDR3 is TGTGCCAGCAGTCGTAGCGCAAGTCCGCATTTT. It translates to CASSRSASPHF.

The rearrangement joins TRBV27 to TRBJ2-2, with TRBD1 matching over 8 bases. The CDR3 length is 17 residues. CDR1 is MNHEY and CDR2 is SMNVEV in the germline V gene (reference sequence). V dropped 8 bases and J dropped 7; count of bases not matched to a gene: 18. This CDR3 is CASGYFLGRGLDGELFF. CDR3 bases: TGTGCCAGCGGATATTTCCTAGGCAGGGGGCTGGACGGGGAGCTGTTTTTT.

Written as DNA, the CDR3 is TGCAGTGCTAGCAACAGGGACTCACCCCTCCACTTT. It is translated as CSASNRDSPLHF. J is TRBJ1-6 and V is TRBV20-1, with D maybe TRBD1 (6 bases). Trimming cost V 3 bases and J 10 bases, with 10 bases left between them. The CDR3 has 12 residues. Germline V gene data show CDR1 as DFQATT and CDR2 as SNEGSKA (reference sequence).

The CDR3 loop reads CASSSSLDTQYF. CDR3 in DNA: TGTGCCAGCAGCTCCAGCCTAGATACGCAGTATTTT. V and J are TRBV7-8 and TRBJ2-3; no clear D. The ends were cut back, 4 bases at V and 5 bases at J, with 7 bases in the middle. Germline V gives CDR1 SGHVS, CDR2 FQNEAQ. The CDR3 has 12 amino acids. Looking up the rest from reference TRBV7-8 and TRBJ2-3 gives the full variable domain: GAGVSQSPRYKVAKRGQDVALRCDPISGHVSLFWYQQALGQGPEFLTYFQNEAQLDKSGLPSDRFFAERPEGSVSTLKIQRTQQEDSAVYLCASSSSLDTQYFGPGTRLTVL.

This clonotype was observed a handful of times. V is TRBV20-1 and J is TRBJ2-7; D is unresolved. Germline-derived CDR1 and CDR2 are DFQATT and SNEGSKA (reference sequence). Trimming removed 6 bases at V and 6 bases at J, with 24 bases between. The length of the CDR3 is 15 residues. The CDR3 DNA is TGCAGTGCCGGAGACCCCAAAATTCGGAGCTCCGAGCAGTACTTC. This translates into CSAGDPKIRSSEQYF.

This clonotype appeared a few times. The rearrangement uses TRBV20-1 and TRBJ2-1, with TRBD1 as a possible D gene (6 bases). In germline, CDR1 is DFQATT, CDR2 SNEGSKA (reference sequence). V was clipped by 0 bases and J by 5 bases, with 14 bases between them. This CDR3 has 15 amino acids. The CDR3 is CSARDPRGSDNEQFF. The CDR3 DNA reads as TGCAGTGCTAGAGATCCGAGGGGGTCGGACAATGAGCAGTTCTTC.

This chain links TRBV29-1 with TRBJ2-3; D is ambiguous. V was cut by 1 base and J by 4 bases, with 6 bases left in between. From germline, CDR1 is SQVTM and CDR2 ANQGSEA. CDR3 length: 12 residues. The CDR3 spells CSVEVDSDTQYF. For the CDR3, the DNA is TGCAGCGTTGAAGTAGACTCAGATACGCAGTATTTT.

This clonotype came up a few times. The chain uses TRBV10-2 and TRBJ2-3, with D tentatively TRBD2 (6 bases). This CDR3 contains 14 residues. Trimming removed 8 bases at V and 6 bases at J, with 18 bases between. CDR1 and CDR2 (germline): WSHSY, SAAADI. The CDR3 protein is CASGAVAASDTQYF. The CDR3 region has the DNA TGCGCCAGCGGGGCGGTAGCGGCGTCCGATACGCAGTATTTT.

As DNA, the CDR3 is TGTGCCAGCAGACTGGACTTCTCCACCGGGGAGCTGTTTTTT. It specifies CASRLDFSTGELFF. The rearrangement links TRBV7-2 to TRBJ2-2; D possibly corresponds to TRBD2 (5 bases). The germline V gene encodes CDR1 SGHTA and CDR2 FQGNSA. This CDR3 region has 14 residues. V lost 6 bases and J 4 bases, leaving 12 bases between the germline ends.

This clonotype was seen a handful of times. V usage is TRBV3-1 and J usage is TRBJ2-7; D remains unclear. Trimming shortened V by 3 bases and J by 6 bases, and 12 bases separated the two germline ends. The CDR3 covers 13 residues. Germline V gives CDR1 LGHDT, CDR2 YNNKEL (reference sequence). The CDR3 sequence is CASSQGLPREQYF. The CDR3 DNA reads TGTGCCAGCAGCCAGGGTCTCCCCCGCGAGCAGTACTTC.

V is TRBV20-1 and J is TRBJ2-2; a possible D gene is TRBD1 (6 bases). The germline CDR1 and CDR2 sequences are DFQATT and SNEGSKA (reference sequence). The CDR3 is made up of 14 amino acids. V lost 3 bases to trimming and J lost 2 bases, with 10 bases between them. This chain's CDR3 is CSARGTTNTGELFF. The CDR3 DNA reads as TGCAGTGCTAGGGGGACAACAAACACCGGGGAGCTGTTTTTT.

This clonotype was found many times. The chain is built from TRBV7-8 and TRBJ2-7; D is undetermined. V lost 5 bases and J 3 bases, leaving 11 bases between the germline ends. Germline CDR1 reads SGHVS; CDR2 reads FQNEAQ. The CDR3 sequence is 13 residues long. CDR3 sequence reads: CASSPRHLYEQYF. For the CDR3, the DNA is TGTGCCAGCAGCCCCCGACATCTCTACGAGCAGTACTTC.

The CDR3 protein is CASSKKAGVHTQYF. In DNA, the CDR3 is TGTGCCAGCAGCAAAAAGGCAGGGGTACATACGCAGTATTTT. The rearrangement links TRBV21-1 to TRBJ2-3; TRBD1 reflects the table's D call only, with no check against the DNA. TRBV21-1 is a documented pseudogene. The CDR3 length is 14 residues.

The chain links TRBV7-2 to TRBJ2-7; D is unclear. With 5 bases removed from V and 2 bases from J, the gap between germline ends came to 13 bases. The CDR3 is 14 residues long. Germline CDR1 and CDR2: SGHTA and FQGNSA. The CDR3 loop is CASSPESLTYEQYF. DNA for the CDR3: TGTGCCAGCAGCCCAGAGAGCCTAACCTACGAGCAGTACTTC.

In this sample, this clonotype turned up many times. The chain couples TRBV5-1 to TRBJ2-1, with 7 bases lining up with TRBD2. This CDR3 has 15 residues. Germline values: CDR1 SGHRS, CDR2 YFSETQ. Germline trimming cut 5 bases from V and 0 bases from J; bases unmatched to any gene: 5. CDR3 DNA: TGCGCCAGCAGACTAACTAGCGACTCCTACAATGAGCAGTTCTTC. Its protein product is CASRLTSDSYNEQFF.

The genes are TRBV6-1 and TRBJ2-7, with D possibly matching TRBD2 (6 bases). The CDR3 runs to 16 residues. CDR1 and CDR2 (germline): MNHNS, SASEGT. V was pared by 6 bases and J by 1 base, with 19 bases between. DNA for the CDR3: TGTGCCAGCAGGGATCCCGGGACTGGCGGGTCCTACGAGCAGTACTTC. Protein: CASRDPGTGGSYEQYF.

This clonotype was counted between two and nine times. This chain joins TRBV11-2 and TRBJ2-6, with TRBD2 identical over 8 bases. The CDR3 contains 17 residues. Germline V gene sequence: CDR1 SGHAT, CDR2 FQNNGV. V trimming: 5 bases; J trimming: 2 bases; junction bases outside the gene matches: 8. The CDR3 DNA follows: TGTGCCAGCAGCCGAGAGCGGGGGAGGGCTGGGGCCAACGTCCTGACTTTC. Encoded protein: CASSRERGRAGANVLTF.

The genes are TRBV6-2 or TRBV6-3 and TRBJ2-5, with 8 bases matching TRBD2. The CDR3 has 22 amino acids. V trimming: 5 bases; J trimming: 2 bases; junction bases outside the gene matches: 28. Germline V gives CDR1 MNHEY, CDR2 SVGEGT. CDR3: CASSPARGLGGAGAMGQETQYF. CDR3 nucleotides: TGTGCCAGCAGTCCGGCCCGGGGACTAGGAGGGGCGGGGGCAATGGGTCAAGAGACCCAGTACTTC.

The CDR3 here is CASSLARTDSSYNEQFF. CDR3 DNA sequence: TGCGCCAGCAGCTTGGCCAGGACAGACAGCTCCTACAATGAGCAGTTCTTC. V and J are TRBV5-1 and TRBJ2-1, with a weak D call TRBD1 (6 bases). The V end was cut by 0 bases, the J end by 0 bases, with 13 bases between. The CDR3 is made up of 17 amino acids. Germline values: CDR1 SGHRS, CDR2 YFSETQ.

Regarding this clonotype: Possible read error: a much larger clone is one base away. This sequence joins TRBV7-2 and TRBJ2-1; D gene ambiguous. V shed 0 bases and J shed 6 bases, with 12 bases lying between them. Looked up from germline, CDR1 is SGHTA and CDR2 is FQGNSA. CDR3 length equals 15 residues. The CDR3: CASSLAIGAINEQFF. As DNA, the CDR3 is TGTGCCAGCAGCTTAGCAATAGGTGCGATCAATGAGCAGTTCTTC. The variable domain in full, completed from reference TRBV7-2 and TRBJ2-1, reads GAGVSQSPSNKVTEKGKDVELRCDPISGHTALYWYRQSLGQGLEFLIYFQGNSAPDKSGLPSDRFSAERTGGSVSTLTIQRTQQEDSAVYLCASSLAIGAINEQFFGPGTRLTVL.

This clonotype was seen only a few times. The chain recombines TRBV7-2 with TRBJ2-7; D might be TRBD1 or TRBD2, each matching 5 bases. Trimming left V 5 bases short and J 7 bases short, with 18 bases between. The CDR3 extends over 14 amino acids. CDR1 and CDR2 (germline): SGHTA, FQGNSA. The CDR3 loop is CASSPASRGKEQYF. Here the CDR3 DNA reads TGTGCCAGCAGCCCCGCTTCACGGGGCAAAGAGCAGTACTTC.

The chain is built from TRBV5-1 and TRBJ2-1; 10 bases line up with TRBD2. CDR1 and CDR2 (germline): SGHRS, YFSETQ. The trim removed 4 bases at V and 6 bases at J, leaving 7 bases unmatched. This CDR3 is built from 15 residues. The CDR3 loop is CASSMSGGAGNEQFF. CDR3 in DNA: TGCGCCAGCAGCATGAGCGGGGGGGCTGGCAATGAGCAGTTCTTC.

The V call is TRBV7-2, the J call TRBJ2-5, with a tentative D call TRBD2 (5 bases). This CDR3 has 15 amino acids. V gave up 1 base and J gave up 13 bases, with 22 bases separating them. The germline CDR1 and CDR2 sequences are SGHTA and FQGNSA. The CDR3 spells CASSLEAKGLGDSYF. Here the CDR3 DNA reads TGTGCCAGCAGCTTAGAGGCAAAGGGCCTCGGGGATTCGTACTTC.

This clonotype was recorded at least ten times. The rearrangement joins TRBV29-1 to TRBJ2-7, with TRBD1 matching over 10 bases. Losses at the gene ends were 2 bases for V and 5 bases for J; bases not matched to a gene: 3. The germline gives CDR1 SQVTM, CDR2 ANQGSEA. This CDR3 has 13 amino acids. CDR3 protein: CSVEFDRGHEQYF. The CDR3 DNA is TGCAGCGTTGAATTCGACAGGGGGCACGAGCAGTACTTC.

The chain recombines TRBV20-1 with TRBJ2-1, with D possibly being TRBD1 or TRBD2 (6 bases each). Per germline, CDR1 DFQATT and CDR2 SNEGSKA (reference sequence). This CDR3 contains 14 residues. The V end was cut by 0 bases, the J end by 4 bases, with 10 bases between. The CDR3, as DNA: TGCAGTGCTAGAGAGGGGGGCCGATACAATGAGCAGTTCTTC. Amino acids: CSAREGGRYNEQFF.

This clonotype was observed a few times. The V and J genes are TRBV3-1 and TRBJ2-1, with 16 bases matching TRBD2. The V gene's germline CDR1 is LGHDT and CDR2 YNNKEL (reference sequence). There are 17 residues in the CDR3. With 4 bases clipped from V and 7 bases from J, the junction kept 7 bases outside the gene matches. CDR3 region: CASSPSGTSGRDNEQFF. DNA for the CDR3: TGTGCCAGCAGCCCATCGGGGACTAGCGGGAGGGATAATGAGCAGTTCTTC.

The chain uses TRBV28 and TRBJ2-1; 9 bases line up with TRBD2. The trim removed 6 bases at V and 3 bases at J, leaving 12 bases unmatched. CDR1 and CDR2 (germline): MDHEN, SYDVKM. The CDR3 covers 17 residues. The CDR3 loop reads CASSSNHQREDYNEQFF. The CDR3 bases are TGTGCCAGCAGCTCCAATCATCAGCGGGAGGACTACAATGAGCAGTTCTTC.

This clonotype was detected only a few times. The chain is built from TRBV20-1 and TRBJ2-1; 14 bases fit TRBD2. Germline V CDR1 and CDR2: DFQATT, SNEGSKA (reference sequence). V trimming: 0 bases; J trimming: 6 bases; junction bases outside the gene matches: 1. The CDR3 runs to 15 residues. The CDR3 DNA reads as TGCAGTGCTAGAGAGACTAGCGGGGGGGGCAATGAGCAGTTCTTC. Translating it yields CSARETSGGGNEQFF.

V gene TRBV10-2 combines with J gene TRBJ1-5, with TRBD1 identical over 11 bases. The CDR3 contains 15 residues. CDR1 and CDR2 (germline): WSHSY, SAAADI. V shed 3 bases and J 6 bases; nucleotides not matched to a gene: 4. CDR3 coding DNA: TGCGCCAGCAGTGACTCCGGGACAGGGGGTCAGCCCCAGCATTTT. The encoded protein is CASSDSGTGGQPQHF.